The present entry profiles one TCR beta chain with its context. The antigen is unknown. The sample comes from a study of PD-1 blockade in classical Hodgkin lymphoma. General study findings and limits: Newly diagnosed patients reportedly had lower baseline TCR diversity than healthy donors. What caused the repertoire differences, perhaps disease activity or prior therapy, remains undefined.

The method was immunoSEQ multiplex PCR; TCRdb's version includes in-frame clones alone and lacks a portion of them. The profile shows 70,000 or so clones, about 93% of them singletons. Time point noted: newly diagnosed, previously untreated cHL patient sample. Comparator PBMCs were from newly diagnosed, untreated classical Hodgkin lymphoma. Germline values: CDR1 MNHNS, CDR2 SASEGT. V gave up 4 bases and J gave up 7 bases; unmatched junction bases: 10. This CDR3 is built from 16 residues. The sequence was obtained from a human donor with classical Hodgkin lymphoma. The rearrangement uses TRBV6-1 and TRBJ2-1; 10 positions match TRBD2. Sample: peripheral blood mononuclear cells (PBMCs). Here the CDR3 reads CASSALRSSGRNEQFF. The CDR3 DNA follows: TGTGCCAGCAGTGCCCTTAGAAGTAGCGGGAGGAATGAGCAGTTCTTC.